These 26 T cell receptor beta chains originate from one sample sequenced in a study of glioma-infiltrating T cells. Using RNA template, CDR3s of TCR alpha and beta were amplified with iRepertoire arm-PCR. Each CDR3 protein gets one entry after TCRdb re-called the multiplex PCR reads with MiXCR. The table shows about 140,000 distinct CDR3 sequences, with 30% to 40% occurring only once. Sequencing was carried out using glioma tissue, nonneoplastic brain tissue, or PBMCs (not recorded which). These TCRs come from a human donor with low-grade glioma or glioblastoma, undergoing nonglioma brain surgery, or in good health (not recorded which).

A word on this clonotype: An end of the junction does not agree with germline; a read error may underlie this. The chain couples TRBV27 to TRBJ2-7; the D gene is possibly TRBD1 (6 bases). The DNA end lines up better with TRBJ2-5; the J call may be wrong. Germline CDR1 and CDR2: MNHEY and SMNVEV (reference sequence). CDR3 length equals 15 residues. The DNA for the CDR3 is TGTGCCACCAGTGCCAAGGACAGCCTACAAGAGACCCAGTACTTC. This encodes CATSAKDSLQETQYF.

The chain employs TRBV7-7 and TRBJ2-2, with D unresolved. This CDR3 region has 13 residues. Germline values: CDR1 SSHAT, CDR2 FNYEAQ (reference sequence). V was trimmed by 1 base and J by 5 bases, leaving 5 bases between them. The CDR3 DNA reads TGTGCCAGCAGCTTAGAACAGACCGGGGAGCTGTTTTTT. Protein: CASSLEQTGELFF.

This chain links TRBV18 with TRBJ1-1, with D maybe TRBD1 (5 bases). There are 15 residues in the CDR3. CDR1 KGHSH and CDR2 LQKENI come from the germline V gene. V was shortened by 6 bases and J by 3 bases, with 17 bases between the two germline ends. CDR3 region: CASSPSRVGHTEAFF. Here the CDR3 DNA reads TGTGCCAGCTCCCCCAGCAGGGTAGGGCACACTGAAGCTTTCTTT.

This clonotype was picked up a small number of times. The chain combines TRBV15 with TRBJ2-1, with 9 bases lining up with TRBD2. The CDR3 has 15 residues. Germline loops: CDR1 LNHNV, CDR2 YYDKDF (reference sequence). J gave up 1 base and V 3 bases, and 1 base lay outside the gene matches. CDR3 sequence: CATSSSGRSYNEQFF. CDR3 bases: TGTGCCACCAGCAGTAGCGGGAGATCCTACAATGAGCAGTTCTTC.

This clonotype appeared a few times. The V and J genes are TRBV7-9 and TRBJ1-1; D is uncertain. The ends were cut back, 5 bases at V and 4 bases at J, with 11 bases in the middle. Germline loops: CDR1 SEHNR, CDR2 FQNEAQ (reference sequence). The CDR3 runs to 13 residues. CDR3 sequence: CASSQAEGTEAFF. CDR3 DNA sequence: TGTGCCAGCAGCCAAGCTGAGGGCACTGAAGCTTTCTTT.

The rearrangement links TRBV6-5 to TRBJ2-3; 8 bases agree with TRBD1. The tail of the sequence fits TRBJ2-7 better, so the J call may be wrong. Germline-derived CDR1 and CDR2 are MNHEY and SVGAGI. The CDR3 runs to 13 residues. In DNA form, the CDR3 reads TGTGCCAGCAGTTTGACAGGGGCACACGAGCAGTACTTC. This encodes CASSLTGAHEQYF.

This clonotype was counted only a few times. This chain links TRBV18 with TRBJ1-5, with D hard to call. In germline, CDR1 is KGHSH, CDR2 LQKENI. V gave up 3 bases and J gave up 2 bases, with 5 bases separating them. The CDR3 spans 13 residues. The CDR3 loop reads CASSPDRNQPQHF. In nucleotides, the CDR3 is TGTGCCAGCTCACCTGATCGCAATCAGCCCCAGCATTTT.

This clonotype was seen only a few times. This chain joins TRBV10-3 and TRBJ2-5; maybe TRBD2 (5 bases). Between the trimmed V and J ends, which lost 5 bases and 2 bases, there was a span of 6 bases. The CDR3 totals 12 residues. Germline CDR1 and CDR2: ENHRY and SYGVKD. CDR3 in DNA: TGTGCCATCAGTTGGGAGCAAGAGACCCAGTACTTC. It codes for CAISWEQETQYF.

The chain carries TRBV28 and TRBJ2-1, with D possibly TRBD2 on 6 matching bases. In germline, CDR1 is MDHEN, CDR2 SYDVKM. CDR3 length: 15 residues. V dropped 6 bases and J dropped 12 bases, with 24 bases sitting between them. The chain's CDR3 is CASRGGSGLTVGQFF. DNA of the CDR3: TGTGCCAGCAGGGGCGGTAGCGGCCTTACGGTCGGGCAGTTCTTC.

This clonotype has a handful of counts. J is TRBJ2-3 and V is TRBV20-1, with D unresolved. From germline, CDR1 is DFQATT and CDR2 SNEGSKA (reference sequence). The CDR3 is 18 amino acids. Trimming removed 1 base at V and 0 bases at J, with 20 bases between. The CDR3 spells CSARVGISGHSSTDTQYF. In DNA, the CDR3 is TGCAGTGCTAGAGTAGGGATATCAGGTCACTCTAGCACAGATACGCAGTATTTT.

This clonotype was picked up a small number of times. The chain uses TRBV20-1 and TRBJ2-4; D perhaps matches TRBD1 (5 bases). The V and J ends lost 0 bases and 4 bases respectively, with 13 bases between them. The CDR3 is made up of 15 amino acids. Germline V gene lookup returns CDR1 DFQATT and CDR2 SNEGSKA (reference sequence). Here the CDR3 reads CSARDSGAPKNIQYF. The DNA of the CDR3 is TGCAGTGCTAGAGATAGTGGGGCTCCAAAAAACATTCAGTACTTC.

As concerns this clonotype: At one end, the junction sequence differs from germline, possibly due to a read error. This sequence joins TRBV2 and TRBJ2-7, with 12 bases that match TRBD2. The CDR3 runs 15 residues. CDR1 and CDR2 (germline): SNHLY, FYNNEI. CDR3 protein: CATSRTSGNSYEQYF. CDR3 in DNA: TGTGCCACCAGTAGGACTAGCGGGAACTCCTACGAGCAGTACTTC. The full variable domain, in which reference TRBV2 and TRBJ2-7 provide the parts outside the CDR3, is EPEVTQTPSHQVTQMGQEVILRCVPISNHLYFYWYRQILGQKVEFLVSFYNNEISEKSEIFDDQFSVERPDGSNFTLKIRSTKLEDSAMYFCATSRTSGNSYEQYFGPGTRLTVT.

This clonotype was observed a handful of times. The chain carries TRBV7-2 and TRBJ2-3, with D perhaps TRBD1 (5 bases). Germline V gene sequence: CDR1 SGHTA, CDR2 FQGNSA. CDR3 length: 12 residues. V was trimmed by 6 bases and J by 5 bases, leaving 9 bases between them. The CDR3 sequence: CASSEQGDTQYF. The CDR3 nucleotides read TGTGCCAGCAGTGAGCAGGGAGATACGCAGTATTTT.

The J gene is TRBJ2-5, the V gene TRBV4-1; 7 nucleotides align to TRBD1. V lost 4 bases, J lost 1 base, and 0 bases stayed unmatched. The CDR3 is made up of 13 amino acids. The V gene's germline CDR1 is MGHRA and CDR2 YSYEKL. CDR3 nucleotides: TGCGCCAGCAGCCCAGGGGGCCAAGAGACCCAGTACTTC. Its protein is CASSPGGQETQYF.

This clonotype was counted only a few times. The gene calls are TRBV29-1 and TRBJ1-1; a weak D match, TRBD1 (6 bases). V lost 4 bases and J 1 base, leaving 10 bases between the germline ends. From germline, CDR1 is SQVTM and CDR2 ANQGSEA. This CDR3 spans 13 amino acids. CDR3 DNA: TGCAGCGTTGGGGACATCCCGAACACTGAAGCTTTCTTT. Protein: CSVGDIPNTEAFF.

The rearrangement joins TRBV7-9 to TRBJ2-5; 9 bases align to TRBD1. V shed 5 bases and J 3 bases; nucleotides not matched to a gene: 10. Germline V gene lookup returns CDR1 SEHNR and CDR2 FQNEAQ (reference sequence). This CDR3 comprises 16 residues. The DNA of the CDR3 is TGTGCCAGCAGCCGGGGACAGGGCCTAGTAGAAGAGACCCAGTACTTC. This encodes CASSRGQGLVEETQYF.

The chain joins TRBV7-2 to TRBJ1-5; no reliable D call. The V end was cut by 3 bases, the J end by 4 bases, with 7 bases between. CDR3 length: 13 residues. The germline CDR1 and CDR2 sequences are SGHTA and FQGNSA. For the CDR3, the DNA is TGTGCCAGCAGCTTTGGGCGGAATCAGCCCCAGCATTTT. It encodes CASSFGRNQPQHF.

The chain links TRBV20-1 to TRBJ1-1; 9 bases align to TRBD1. This CDR3 has 15 amino acids. Germline V gene sequence: CDR1 DFQATT, CDR2 SNEGSKA (reference sequence). CDR3 loop: CSAKQGAAFYTEAFF. The CDR3 nucleotides read TGCAGCGCCAAACAGGGGGCTGCTTTTTACACTGAAGCTTTCTTT.

In its sample, this clonotype was seen a few times. The V call is TRBV7-3, the J call TRBJ2-1, with TRBD2 matching 12 bases. Per the germline V gene, CDR1 is SGHTA and CDR2 is FQGTGA. Germline trimming cut 1 base from V and 6 bases from J; bases unmatched to any gene: 4. The CDR3 is 16 amino acids. The CDR3 sequence is CASSLSRLAGANEQFF. Here the CDR3 DNA reads TGTGCCAGCAGCTTAAGTCGACTAGCGGGAGCCAATGAGCAGTTCTTC.

The chain recombines TRBV27 with TRBJ2-5; TRBD1 matches 7 bases. The germline V gene encodes CDR1 MNHEY and CDR2 SMNVEV (reference sequence). The CDR3 is 13 amino acids. The J segment lost 5 bases and the V segment lost 5 bases, leaving 5 bases of the junction unmatched. The CDR3, as DNA: TGTGCCAGCAGTCTGGGACAGTTGGAGACCCAGTACTTC. Translated: CASSLGQLETQYF.

This clonotype showed up many times. The chain uses TRBV20-1 and TRBJ1-2, with 8 nucleotides matching TRBD1. Germline lookup yields CDR1 DFQATT and CDR2 SNEGSKA (reference sequence). CDR3 length equals 13 residues. With 3 bases clipped from V and 2 bases from J, the junction kept 2 bases outside the gene matches. This chain's CDR3 is CSARGQANYGYTF. The CDR3 nucleotides are TGCAGTGCTAGGGGACAGGCAAACTATGGCTACACCTTC.

The rearrangement links TRBV20-1 to TRBJ1-1; D remains unclear. Germline CDR1 reads DFQATT; CDR2 reads SNEGSKA (reference sequence). Trimming took 1 base from V and 1 from J, leaving 13 bases between them. This CDR3 has 15 residues. Here the CDR3 DNA reads TGCAGTGCTAGAGCCACTGGGAAAGGGAACACTGAAGCTTTCTTT. Translation: CSARATGKGNTEAFF.

This clonotype was observed a few times. One end of the junction fails to match germline, which may point to a read error. The rearrangement joins TRBV27 to TRBJ1-3; no definite D call. This CDR3 spans 13 amino acids. Per germline, CDR1 MNHEY and CDR2 SMNVEV (reference sequence). CDR3 loop: CASSPDPGNTIYF. CDR3 DNA sequence: TGTGCCAGCTCCCCGGACCCCGGAAACACCATTTATTTT.

This clonotype was observed a few times. The J gene is TRBJ2-7, the V gene TRBV6-2 or TRBV6-3; a possible D gene is TRBD2 (5 bases). This CDR3 comprises 14 residues. Looked up from germline, CDR1 is MNHEY and CDR2 is SVGEGT. The germline V and J ends were trimmed by 9 bases and 0 bases, with 15 bases remaining between them. The CDR3 reads CASNGLSSSYEQYF. For the CDR3, the DNA is TGTGCCAGTAATGGACTTTCCAGCTCCTACGAGCAGTACTTC.

This clonotype occurred a few times. The chain joins TRBV30 to TRBJ1-1; D remains unclear. V lost 4 bases, J lost 0 bases, and 9 bases lay in between. Germline V gene sequence: CDR1 GTSNPN, CDR2 SVGIG (reference sequence). The CDR3 has 13 amino acids. The CDR3, as DNA: TGTGCCTGGACTCGGACGGTGAACACTGAAGCTTTCTTT. It is translated as CAWTRTVNTEAFF. Supplemented by reference TRBV30 and TRBJ1-1, the full variable domain reads SQTIHQWPATLVQPVGSPLSLECTVEGTSNPNLYWYRQAAGRGLQLLFYSVGIGQISSEVPQNLSASRPQDRQFILSSKKLLLSDSGFYLCAWTRTVNTEAFFGQGTRLTVV.

The chain couples TRBV6-6 to TRBJ1-6; D gene ambiguous. The ends were cut back, 0 bases at V and 5 bases at J, with 8 bases in the middle. This CDR3 has 15 amino acids. Germline assignment: CDR1 MNHNY and CDR2 SVGAGI (reference sequence). As DNA, the CDR3 is TGTGCCAGCAGTTACTCCCCGCGGAATAATTCACCCCTCCACTTT. Protein sequence: CASSYSPRNNSPLHF.